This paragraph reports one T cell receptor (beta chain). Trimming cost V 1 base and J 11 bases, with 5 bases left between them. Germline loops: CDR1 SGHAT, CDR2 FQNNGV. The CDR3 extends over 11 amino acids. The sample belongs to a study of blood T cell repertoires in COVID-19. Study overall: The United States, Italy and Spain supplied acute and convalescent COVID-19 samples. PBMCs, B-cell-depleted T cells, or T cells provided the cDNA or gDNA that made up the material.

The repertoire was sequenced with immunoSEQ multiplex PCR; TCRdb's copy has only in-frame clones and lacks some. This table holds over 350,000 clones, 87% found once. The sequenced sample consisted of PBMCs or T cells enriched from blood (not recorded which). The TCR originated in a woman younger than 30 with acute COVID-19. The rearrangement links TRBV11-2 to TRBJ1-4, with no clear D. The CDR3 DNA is TGTGCCAGCAGCTTAGTCGGGAAACTGTTTTTT. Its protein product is CASSLVGKLFF.